The present TCR beta chain was sequenced within a study of blood T cell repertoires in COVID-19. Germline V CDR1 and CDR2: LGHNT, FRNRAP. The CDR3 contains 12 residues. V gave up 3 bases and J gave up 4 bases, with 4 bases separating them. Profiled with immunoSEQ multiplex PCR; TCRdb holds only in-frame clones, not every one. The sample lists 150,000 to 200,000 clones; 70% to 90% were seen once. The receptor was isolated from a human donor in a cohort sampled during active COVID-19. The sample taken for sequencing was peripheral blood. The V call is TRBV12-5, the J call TRBJ2-1; D unresolved. The CDR3 DNA follows: TGTGCTAGTGGTTTCAGTTACAATGAGCAGTTCTTC. Its protein product is CASGFSYNEQFF.